The 20 T cell receptor beta chains below all came from one sample that was sequenced in a study of identical twins. TCRdb passed the 5' RACE reads through MiXCR, listing each CDR3 protein once. The profile covers 450,000 or so distinct CDR3 sequences, with 24% appearing a single time and roughly 3% taken by the ten largest. These data were also reused for a study on T cells expressing NK-cell markers.

The sequenced material came from CD4+ T cells sorted from blood. The receptors here all came from a woman aged 18-35 years in good health.

This rearrangement joins TRBV7-9 to TRBJ2-1; D uncertain. V was shortened by 4 bases and J by 8 bases, with 15 bases between the two germline ends. Germline CDR1 is SEHNR and CDR2 is FQNEAQ (reference sequence). CDR3 size: 14 residues. In DNA form, the CDR3 reads TGTGCCAGCAGCTCCGGTTGGTTACACGATGAGCAGTTCTTC. Translation gives CASSSGWLHDEQFF.

The chain carries TRBV15 and TRBJ2-3; TRBD1 matches 7 bases. CDR1 is LNHNV, CDR2 YYDKDF, per germline (reference sequence). There are 15 residues in the CDR3. V gave up 2 bases and J gave up 2 bases; unmatched junction bases: 4. The CDR3 DNA reads as TGTGCCACCAGCAGACCGGGACAGCACACAGATACGCAGTATTTT. It yields the protein CATSRPGQHTDTQYF.

The J gene is TRBJ1-1, the V gene TRBV20-1; D remains ambiguous. This CDR3 has 14 residues. Germline CDR1 and CDR2: DFQATT and SNEGSKA (reference sequence). V dropped 6 bases and J dropped 0 bases, with 14 bases sitting between them. CDR3: CSATIGNMNTEAFF. In DNA form, the CDR3 reads TGCAGTGCAACCATTGGAAACATGAACACTGAAGCTTTCTTT.

V is TRBV6-5 and J is TRBJ1-1; no clear D. V was pared by 2 bases and J by 8 bases, with 12 bases between. Germline-derived CDR1 and CDR2 are MNHEY and SVGAGI. The CDR3 totals 13 residues. This CDR3 is CASSYEADEEAFF. Here the CDR3 DNA reads TGTGCCAGCAGTTACGAGGCAGACGAAGAAGCTTTCTTT.

This clonotype was seen a few times. This chain uses TRBV11-2 with TRBJ2-7; D possibly uses TRBD1 or TRBD2 (5 bases each). V shed 2 bases and J shed 2 bases, with 13 bases lying between them. CDR1 and CDR2 from the germline V gene are SGHAT and FQNNGV. The CDR3 sequence is 15 residues long. The CDR3 loop reads CASSLQGRGAYEQYF. In nucleotides, the CDR3 is TGTGCCAGCAGCTTACAGGGACGGGGAGCCTACGAGCAGTACTTC.

This clonotype was recorded a few times. V and J are TRBV20-1 and TRBJ2-6; the D call may be TRBD1 or TRBD2 (5 bases each). The CDR3 loop spans 14 amino acids. Trimming shortened V by 5 bases and J by 12 bases, and 20 bases separated the two germline ends. The germline V gene encodes CDR1 DFQATT and CDR2 SNEGSKA (reference sequence). CDR3 nucleotides: TGCAGTGCTGCTGAGTCTTCCAGGGACGGCGTCCTGACTTTC. Translating it yields CSAAESSRDGVLTF.

This clonotype was counted once. The rearrangement uses TRBV24-1 and TRBJ1-5; D gene uncertain. This CDR3 region has 15 residues. V lost 4 bases and J 6 bases, leaving 15 bases between the germline ends. CDR1 is KGHDR, CDR2 SFDVKD, per germline. The CDR3 region has the DNA TGTGCCACCAGTGACCCCGGCCGGCCGGGTCAGCCCCAGCATTTT. Translated, it gives CATSDPGRPGQPQHF.

The chain couples TRBV5-1 to TRBJ2-3, with no clear D. The length of the CDR3 is 12 residues. Per the germline V gene, CDR1 is SGHRS and CDR2 is YFSETQ. The germline V and J ends were trimmed by 4 bases and 6 bases, with 9 bases remaining between them. The CDR3 region is CASSGSEDTQYF. For the CDR3, the DNA is TGCGCCAGCAGCGGGTCGGAGGATACGCAGTATTTT.

This chain joins TRBV12-5 and TRBJ2-7, with D possibly being TRBD1 (6 bases). Germline V gene data show CDR1 as LGHNT and CDR2 as FRNRAP. The CDR3 sequence is 14 residues long. Trimming removed 1 base at V and 2 bases at J, with 9 bases between. The CDR3 coding sequence is TGTGCTAGTGGTTTGGGGACAGCTACCTACGAGCAGTACTTC. Translating it yields CASGLGTATYEQYF.

This clonotype has more than one count but fewer than ten. V is TRBV20-1 and J is TRBJ1-2; D may be TRBD1 (6 bases). From germline, CDR1 is DFQATT and CDR2 SNEGSKA (reference sequence). The CDR3 spans 14 residues. V was trimmed by 3 bases and J by 4 bases, leaving 15 bases between them. The CDR3 DNA reads as TGCAGTGCTAGTTGGGGGGCACTCGGCTATGGCTACACCTTC. Protein product: CSASWGALGYGYTF.

This clonotype was seen repeatedly, ten times or more. This chain connects TRBV6-5 to TRBJ2-5, with TRBD2 identical over 13 bases. The CDR3 spans 16 residues. Germline V CDR1 and CDR2: MNHEY, SVGAGI. Unmatched junction bases numbered 4, after V lost 4 bases and J lost 2 bases. For the CDR3, the DNA is TGTGCCAGCAGTTTGGGACTAGCGGGGTTACAAGAGACCCAGTACTTC. Amino acids: CASSLGLAGLQETQYF.

In this sample, this clonotype turned up many times. The chain couples TRBV15 to TRBJ1-5; the D gene is possibly TRBD1 (5 bases). The germline V gene has CDR1 LNHNV and CDR2 YYDKDF (reference sequence). The CDR3 is 18 amino acids. V lost 0 bases, J lost 1 base, and 16 bases lay in between. The CDR3 DNA sequence: TGTGCCACCAGCAGAGATCTTGGGCAGGGTGGGAGCAATCAGCCCCAGCATTTT. Amino acid sequence: CATSRDLGQGGSNQPQHF.

The chain has TRBV12-3 or TRBV12-4 and TRBJ2-7, with D hard to call. V dropped 6 bases and J dropped 3 bases, with 12 bases sitting between them. CDR3 length: 13 residues. CDR3 sequence: CASRREGVYEQYF. DNA for the CDR3: TGTGCCAGCAGGAGAGAAGGAGTCTACGAGCAGTACTTC.

The chain combines TRBV6-2 or TRBV6-3 with TRBJ2-7; the match to TRBD2 covers 14 bases. J gave up 5 bases and V 6 bases, and 6 bases lay outside the gene matches. The CDR3 loop spans 15 amino acids. Germline assignment: CDR1 MNHEY and CDR2 SVGEGT. The CDR3, as DNA: TGTGCCAGCAGAACTCCGGGACTAGCGGGAGACGAGCAGTACTTC. Its protein product is CASRTPGLAGDEQYF.

The rearrangement uses TRBV5-1 and TRBJ2-2; tentative D call: TRBD2 (5 bases). The V gene's germline CDR1 is SGHRS and CDR2 YFSETQ. The V and J ends lost 0 bases and 5 bases respectively, with 11 bases between them. This CDR3 comprises 15 residues. The CDR3 DNA sequence: TGCGCCAGCAGCTTGGCCGAAGAGGGAACCGGGGAGCTGTTTTTT. This gives the protein CASSLAEEGTGELFF. Supplemented by reference TRBV5-1 and TRBJ2-2, the full variable domain reads KAGVTQTPRYLIKTRGQQVTLSCSPISGHRSVSWYQQTPGQGLQFLFEYFSETQRNKGNFPGRFSGRQFSNSRSEMNVSTLELGDSALYLCASSLAEEGTGELFFGEGSRLTVL.

The rearrangement links TRBV7-2 to TRBJ2-7, with 7 bases identical to TRBD1. Germline V gives CDR1 SGHTA, CDR2 FQGNSA. The CDR3 length is 14 residues. V shed 5 bases and J 5 bases; nucleotides not matched to a gene: 9. As DNA, the CDR3 is TGTGCCAGCAGCCCAGACAGGGTGGTGAACGAGCAGTACTTC. Translating it yields CASSPDRVVNEQYF.

This clonotype was seen a handful of times. V usage is TRBV5-1 and J usage is TRBJ2-1; D gene unclear. V was pared by 1 base and J by 5 bases, with 10 bases between. The germline V gene has CDR1 SGHRS and CDR2 YFSETQ. This CDR3 has 14 residues. The CDR3 region has the DNA TGCGCCAGCAGCTTGATGGGTATGAACAATGAGCAGTTCTTC. Residues: CASSLMGMNNEQFF. The entire variable domain, with the rest obtained from reference TRBV5-1 and TRBJ2-1, is as follows: KAGVTQTPRYLIKTRGQQVTLSCSPISGHRSVSWYQQTPGQGLQFLFEYFSETQRNKGNFPGRFSGRQFSNSRSEMNVSTLELGDSALYLCASSLMGMNNEQFFGPGTRLTVL.

This chain links TRBV6-6 with TRBJ2-3; D not certain. This CDR3 region has 12 residues. V lost 6 bases and J 4 bases, leaving 8 bases between the germline ends. Per the germline V gene, CDR1 is MNHNY and CDR2 is SVGAGI (reference sequence). The CDR3 loop is CASRASADTQYF. In DNA form, the CDR3 reads TGTGCCAGCAGAGCTTCAGCAGATACGCAGTATTTT.

The chain links TRBV5-1 to TRBJ1-1; 7 bases align to TRBD1. Germline V gene data show CDR1 as SGHRS and CDR2 as YFSETQ. Losses at the gene ends were 4 bases for V and 3 bases for J; bases not matched to a gene: 9. The CDR3 is made up of 15 amino acids. CDR3 DNA sequence: TGCGCCAGCAGCCTCCGGACAGGTAGGGACACTGAAGCTTTCTTT. It yields the protein CASSLRTGRDTEAFF.

The V call is TRBV20-1, the J call TRBJ2-7; maybe TRBD2 (6 bases). Germline-derived CDR1 and CDR2 are DFQATT and SNEGSKA (reference sequence). The CDR3 consists of 15 residues. The V gene lost 1 base and the J gene lost 6 bases, with 19 bases spanning the gap. The CDR3 sequence: CSARGYSLGGSEQYF. The CDR3 nucleotides read TGCAGTGCTAGAGGGTATTCCCTGGGGGGTTCCGAGCAGTACTTC.